This T cell receptor (beta chain) was captured in a study of blood T cells in healthy people across ages. This clonotype showed up just a few times. A second PCR, run for roughly 7 to 12 cycles, used a sample-barcoded 5' primer plus a J-beta primer mix. TCRdb recomputed calls from the 5' RACE reads with MiXCR, one row per CDR3 protein. The repertoire holds hundreds of thousands of distinct CDR3 sequences, with over 45% as singletons. V lost 5 bases, J lost 1 base, and 14 bases lay in between. This CDR3 contains 15 residues. CDR1 and CDR2 from the germline V gene are ENHRY and SYGVKD. The TCR originated in a woman between 55 and 75 years old in good health. Sequencing was carried out using blood. This chain uses TRBV10-3 with TRBJ1-2; the D gene is possibly TRBD1 (6 bases). The CDR3 DNA sequence: TGTGCCATCAGTTTAAACAGGGAAGTTAACTATGGCTACACCTTC. It yields the protein CAISLNREVNYGYTF.